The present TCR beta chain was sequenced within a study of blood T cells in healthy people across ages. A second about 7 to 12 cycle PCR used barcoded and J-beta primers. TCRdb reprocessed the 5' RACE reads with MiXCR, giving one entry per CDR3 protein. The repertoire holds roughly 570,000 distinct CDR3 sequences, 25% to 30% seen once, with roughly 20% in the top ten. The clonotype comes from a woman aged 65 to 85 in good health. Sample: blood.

This chain's CDR3 is CATSRDHTNQPQHF. Written as DNA, the CDR3 is TGTGCCACCAGCAGAGATCACACAAATCAGCCCCAGCATTTT. The chain couples TRBV15 to TRBJ1-5; the D is unclear. V was cut by 0 bases and J by 4 bases, with 7 bases left in between. Per germline, CDR1 LNHNV and CDR2 YYDKDF (reference sequence). CDR3 size: 14 residues.